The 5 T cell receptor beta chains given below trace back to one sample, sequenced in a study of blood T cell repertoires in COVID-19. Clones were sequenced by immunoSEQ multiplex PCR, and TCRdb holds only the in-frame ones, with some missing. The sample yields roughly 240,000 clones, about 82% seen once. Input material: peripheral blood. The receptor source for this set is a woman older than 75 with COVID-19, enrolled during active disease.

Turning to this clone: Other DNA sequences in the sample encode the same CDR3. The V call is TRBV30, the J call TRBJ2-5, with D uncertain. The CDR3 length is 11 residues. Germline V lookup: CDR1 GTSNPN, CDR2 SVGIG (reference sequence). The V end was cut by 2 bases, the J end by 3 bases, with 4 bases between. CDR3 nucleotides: TGTGCCTGGAGTCGAGAAGAGACCCAGTACTTC. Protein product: CAWSREETQYF.

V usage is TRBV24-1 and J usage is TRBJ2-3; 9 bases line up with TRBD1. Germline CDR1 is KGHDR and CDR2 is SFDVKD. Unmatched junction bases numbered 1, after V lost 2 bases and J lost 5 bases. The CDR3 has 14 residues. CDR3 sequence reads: CATSDYRGQDTQYF. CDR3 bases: TGTGCCACCAGTGATTACAGGGGGCAAGATACGCAGTATTTT.

This CDR3 reads CAISTDRAGNTIYF. The CDR3 DNA sequence: TGTGCCATCAGTACGGACAGGGCTGGAAACACCATATATTTT. The V call is TRBV10-3, the J call TRBJ1-3; 8 nucleotides match TRBD1. CDR1 ENHRY and CDR2 SYGVKD come from the germline V gene. CDR3 length: 14 residues. V trimming: 5 bases; J trimming: 2 bases; junction bases outside the gene matches: 2.

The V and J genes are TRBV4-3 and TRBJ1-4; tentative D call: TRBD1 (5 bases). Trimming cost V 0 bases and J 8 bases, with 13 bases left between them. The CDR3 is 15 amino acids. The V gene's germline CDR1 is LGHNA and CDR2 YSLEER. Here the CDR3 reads CASSQDGAVGEKLFF. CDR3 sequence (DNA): TGCGCCAGCAGCCAAGATGGGGCAGTAGGGGAAAAACTGTTTTTT.

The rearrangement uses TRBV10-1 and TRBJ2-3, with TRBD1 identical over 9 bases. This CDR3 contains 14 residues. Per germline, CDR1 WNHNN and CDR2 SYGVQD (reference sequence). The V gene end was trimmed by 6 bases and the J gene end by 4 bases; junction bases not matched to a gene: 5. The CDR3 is CASRMDRGADTQYF. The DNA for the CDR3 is TGCGCCAGCAGAATGGACAGGGGAGCAGATACGCAGTATTTT.